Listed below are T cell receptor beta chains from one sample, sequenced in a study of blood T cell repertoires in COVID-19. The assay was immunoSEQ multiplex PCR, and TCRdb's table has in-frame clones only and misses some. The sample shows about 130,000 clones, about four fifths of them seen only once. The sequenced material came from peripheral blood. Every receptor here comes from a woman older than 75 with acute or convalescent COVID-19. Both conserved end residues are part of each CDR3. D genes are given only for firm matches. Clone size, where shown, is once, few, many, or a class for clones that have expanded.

CASSQRGGVETQYF | TGTGCCAGCAGTCAGCGTGGGGGGGTGGAGACCCAGTACTTC | TRBJ2-5 | 14 | few | TRBV25-1 | TRBD2
CASSGPDRTEAFF | TGTGCCAGCAGCGGTCCGGACAGAACTGAAGCTTTCTTT | TRBJ1-1 | 13 | NA | TRBV7-3 | NA
CASSDRLAAYNEQFF | TGTGCCAGCAGCGATCGACTAGCGGCCTACAATGAGCAGTTCTTC | TRBJ2-1 | 15 | NA | TRBV3-1/TRBV3-2 | TRBD2
CASSIGGRRAGETQYF | TGTGCCAGTAGTATAGGGGGCCGCAGGGCGGGGGAGACCCAGTACTTC | TRBJ2-5 | 16 | few | TRBV19 | NA
CASSQDRNFFGRGEKLFF | TGCGCCAGCAGCCAAGATCGCAATTTTTTCGGGAGAGGGGAAAAACTGTTTTTT | TRBJ1-4 | 18 | NA | TRBV4-1 | NA
CASSTGTDYNSPLHF | TGTGCCAGCAGCACCGGGACAGACTATAATTCACCCCTCCACTTT | TRBJ1-6 | 15 | NA | TRBV7-2 | TRBD1
CASSTTIGAGGLYEQYF | TGTGCCAGCAGCACCACAATTGGAGCGGGGGGGCTCTACGAGCAGTACTTC | TRBJ2-7 | 17 | NA | TRBV2 | TRBD2
CASSPRVNTEAFF | TGCGCCAGCAGCCCGAGAGTAAACACTGAAGCTTTCTTT | TRBJ1-1 | 13 | once | TRBV5-1 | NA
CSVGPSGGTDTQYF | TGCAGCGTTGGTCCTAGCGGGGGGACAGATACGCAGTATTTT | TRBJ2-3 | 14 | NA | TRBV29-1 | TRBD2
CASSAEGSGNTIYF | TGCGCCAGCAGCGCGGAGGGTTCTGGAAACACCATATATTTT | TRBJ1-3 | 14 | NA | TRBV5-1 | NA
CASGPTGRDRQPQHF | TGTGCTAGTGGCCCGACAGGGAGAGATCGGCAGCCCCAGCATTTT | TRBJ1-5 | 15 | NA | TRBV12-5 | TRBD1
CASSEVGRGGTDTQYF | TGTGCCAGCAGTGAAGTCGGCAGGGGCGGCACAGATACGCAGTATTTT | TRBJ2-3 | 16 | few | TRBV25-1 | NA
CASSLVSYTTGELFF | TGTGCCAGCAGCTTGGTGTCGTACACCACCGGGGAGCTGTTTTTT | TRBJ2-2 | 15 | NA | TRBV5-4 | NA
CASTQDRGEQYF | TGTGCCAGCACCCAGGACCGGGGCGAGCAGTACTTC | TRBJ2-7 | 12 | NA | TRBV2 | NA
CASRQGASYGYTF | TGTGCCAGTAGACAGGGCGCGAGCTATGGCTACACCTTC | TRBJ1-2 | 13 | NA | TRBV3-1/TRBV3-2 | TRBD1
CASSNIPNRAGYTF | TGTGCCAGCAGCAACATCCCTAACAGGGCTGGCTACACCTTC | TRBJ1-2 | 14 | NA | TRBV27 | NA
CASSTSGGQPQHF | TGTGCCAGCAGTACCTCGGGAGGTCAGCCCCAGCATTTT | TRBJ1-5 | 13 | NA | TRBV6-2/TRBV6-3 | NA
CASSIGGQAGNTEAFF | TGTGCCAGTAGTATAGGGGGACAGGCCGGGAACACTGAAGCTTTCTTT | TRBJ1-1 | 16 | NA | TRBV19 | TRBD1
CASRSGGLDEQFF | TGTGCCAGCAGGAGCGGGGGGCTGGATGAGCAGTTCTTC | TRBJ2-1 | 13 | NA | TRBV7-2 | TRBD2
CASSDGAFSGNTIYF | TGTGCCAGCAGTGACGGAGCTTTCTCTGGAAACACCATATATTTT | TRBJ1-3 | 15 | NA | TRBV2 | NA
CASRLNGARQGGTEAFF | TGTGCCAGCAGACTCAATGGGGCCAGACAGGGGGGCACTGAAGCTTTCTTT | TRBJ1-1 | 17 | NA | TRBV27 | TRBD1
CASSRTEGGEQYF | TGTGCCAGCAGCCGGACAGAGGGCGGCGAGCAGTACTTC | TRBJ2-7 | 13 | NA | TRBV14 | NA
CASSRSPGQGAPEAFF | TGTGCCAGTAGCCGGAGCCCGGGACAGGGGGCCCCTGAAGCTTTCTTT | TRBJ1-1 | 16 | NA | TRBV19 | TRBD1
CASSLYPPTSGATDTQYF | TGTGCCAGCAGTTTATACCCCCCGACTAGCGGGGCCACAGATACGCAGTATTTT | TRBJ2-3 | 18 | NA | TRBV27 | TRBD2
CASSLITGGRSDTQYF | TGTGCCAGCAGCTTGATAACGGGGGGCAGGTCGGATACGCAGTATTTT | TRBJ2-3 | 16 | NA | TRBV5-4 | NA
CASSQPGQAKNIQYF | TGCGCCAGCAGCCAGCCTGGACAAGCCAAAAACATTCAGTACTTC | TRBJ2-4 | 15 | NA | TRBV5-1 | NA
CASGPRDTEAFF | TGTGCCAGCGGCCCGCGGGACACTGAAGCTTTCTTT | TRBJ1-1 | 12 | NA | TRBV9 | NA
CASLRQKETQYF | TGTGCCAGCTTGAGGCAGAAAGAGACCCAGTACTTC | TRBJ2-5 | 12 | NA | TRBV2 | NA
CASSLAPVGSGGLEQFF | TGTGCCAGCAGCTTAGCGCCAGTGGGTAGCGGGGGCCTTGAGCAGTTCTTC | TRBJ2-1 | 17 | NA | TRBV7-6 | TRBD2
CASSEELAGGRNEQYF | TGTGCCAGCAGTGAAGAACTAGCGGGGGGTCGGAACGAGCAGTACTTC | TRBJ2-7 | 16 | NA | TRBV2 | TRBD2
CASSAGVGQPQHF | TGTGCCAGCAGTGCAGGGGTTGGTCAGCCCCAGCATTTT | TRBJ1-5 | 13 | NA | TRBV6-4 | NA
CASSYRDRAQQPQHF | TGTGCCAGCAGTTACCGGGACAGGGCACAACAGCCCCAGCATTTT | TRBJ1-5 | 15 | few | TRBV2 | TRBD1
CASSQDQGSDTEAFF | TGCGCCAGCAGCCAAGACCAGGGAAGCGACACTGAAGCTTTCTTT | TRBJ1-1 | 15 | NA | TRBV4-1 | NA
CASSLVAGVEETQYF | TGCGCCAGCAGCTTGGTGGCAGGGGTGGAGGAGACCCAGTACTTC | TRBJ2-5 | 15 | NA | TRBV5-1 | NA
CASSPLRVQGAKDTEAFF | TGTGCCAGCAGCCCCTTAAGGGTACAGGGGGCGAAGGACACTGAAGCTTTCTTT | TRBJ1-1 | 18 | NA | TRBV7-3 | TRBD1
CASSLAGGRYGANVLTF | TGTGCCAGCAGCTTAGCAGGGGGAAGGTATGGGGCCAACGTCCTGACTTTC | TRBJ2-6 | 17 | few | TRBV7-2 | NA
CASSLGGPSGGAKNIQYF | TGTGCCAGCAGCTTAGGTGGGCCTAGCGGGGGGGCCAAAAACATTCAGTACTTC | TRBJ2-4 | 18 | NA | TRBV7-8 | TRBD2
CASSPSTGIEKLFF | TGTGCCAGCAGCCCATCGACAGGAATAGAAAAACTGTTTTTT | TRBJ1-4 | 14 | NA | TRBV13 | NA
CASSDSSLADTQYF | TGTGCCAGCAGTGACTCTTCCCTAGCAGATACGCAGTATTTT | TRBJ2-3 | 14 | once | TRBV6-4 | NA
CASRDRGFGFTDTQYF | TGTGCCAGCCGGGACAGGGGGTTTGGGTTCACAGATACGCAGTATTTT | TRBJ2-3 | 16 | NA | TRBV19 | TRBD1
CASSGQGSSTDTQYF | TGTGCCAGCAGCGGACAGGGATCTAGCACAGATACGCAGTATTTT | TRBJ2-3 | 15 | NA | TRBV2 | TRBD1
CASSLGLSGGNQPQHF | TGTGCCAGCAGCTTAGGGCTCTCCGGGGGCAATCAGCCCCAGCATTTT | TRBJ1-5 | 16 | NA | TRBV7-2 | NA
CASSMGVERPGYGYTF | TGTGCCAGTAGTATGGGTGTCGAGCGACCAGGGTATGGCTACACCTTC | TRBJ1-2 | 16 | NA | TRBV19 | NA
CASSFPFGAGDPGYTF | TGTGCCAGCAGCTTTCCCTTTGGAGCCGGGGATCCCGGCTACACCTTC | TRBJ1-2 | 16 | NA | TRBV3-1/TRBV3-2 | NA
CASRTGQGAEEQYF | TGCGCCAGCCGAACGGGGCAGGGGGCTGAGGAGCAGTACTTC | TRBJ2-7 | 14 | few | TRBV5-1 | TRBD1
CASTPRGGSYNEQFF | TGTGCCAGCACCCCAAGGGGGGGGTCCTACAATGAGCAGTTCTTC | TRBJ2-1 | 15 | NA | TRBV11-2 | NA
CASSRVGRSNEKLFF | TGTGCCAGCAGTCGAGTGGGGCGGAGCAATGAAAAACTGTTTTTT | TRBJ1-4 | 15 | once | TRBV6-5 | NA
CASSVSQGYYYNEQFF | TGTGCCAGCAGCGTATCCCAGGGCTATTACTACAATGAGCAGTTCTTC | TRBJ2-1 | 16 | NA | TRBV9 | NA
CASGADSNTEAFF | TGTGCCAGCGGGGCCGACAGTAACACTGAAGCTTTCTTT | TRBJ1-1 | 13 | NA | TRBV2 | NA
CASIWTSDSNQPQHF | TGTGCCAGCATTTGGACATCAGATAGCAATCAGCCCCAGCATTTT | TRBJ1-5 | 15 | NA | TRBV6-5 | NA
CASSPASGGTDTQYF | TGTGCCAGCAGTCCGGCTAGCGGGGGCACAGATACGCAGTATTTT | TRBJ2-3 | 15 | NA | TRBV2 | TRBD2
CASSSGQFGYTF | TGTGCCAGCAGCTCGGGACAGTTCGGCTACACCTTC | TRBJ1-2 | 12 | NA | TRBV5-4 | TRBD1
CASSDEEQTNADEQFF | TGTGCCAGCAGTGACGAAGAACAAACAAACGCCGATGAGCAGTTCTTC | TRBJ2-1 | 16 | NA | TRBV6-4 | NA